Listed below are T cell receptor beta chains from one sample, sequenced in a study of cytomegalovirus exposure and HLA in healthy donors. The protocol was immunoSEQ multiplex PCR, while the TCRdb copy is restricted to in-frame clones and leaves out a portion. The table lists about 89,000 clones, 76% of them singletons. The specimen sequenced was PBMCs. Receptor source: a male donor in good health and CMV-seronegative. The CDR3 runs from the conserved cysteine through the conserved F or W. The D gene is left open where the match is weak. A row's size may be missing; if present it is once, few, many or a size class.

CDR3 protein,CDR3 DNA,clone size,V gene,J gene,D gene
CASSLWAGRDNQPQHF,TGTGCCAGCAGCCTTTGGGCGGGACGGGATAATCAGCCCCAGCATTTT,.,TRBV7-2,TRBJ1-5,.
CSVETSLVPDMNTEAFF,TGCAGCGTTGAAACCTCCCTTGTACCAGACATGAACACTGAAGCTTTCTTT,.,TRBV29-1,TRBJ1-1,.
CASSLDRGNEAFF,TGTGCCAGCAGCTTAGACAGGGGCAATGAAGCTTTCTTT,.,TRBV11-2,TRBJ1-1,.
CASPPRRGAADTQYF,TGTGCCAGCCCGCCACGGCGGGGCGCGGCAGATACGCAGTATTTT,.,TRBV7-9,TRBJ2-3,.
CASSPYPPTGRLGYTF,TGCGCCAGCAGCCCTTACCCACCGACAGGGCGGCTAGGCTACACCTTC,.,TRBV4-1,TRBJ1-2,TRBD1
CASSLGGTDTQYF,TGTGCCAGTAGTTTGGGGGGGACAGATACGCAGTATTTT,once,TRBV19,TRBJ2-3,TRBD2
CASSLRTDSNQPQHF,TGTGCCAGCAGTCTAAGGACAGATAGCAATCAGCCCCAGCATTTT,.,TRBV28,TRBJ1-5,.
CASSAEGRHPGEQFF,TGTGCCAGCAGCGCGGAGGGACGTCACCCTGGTGAGCAGTTCTTC,.,TRBV9,TRBJ2-1,.
CASRGDRAYSPLHF,TGTGCCAGCAGGGGTGACAGGGCCTATTCACCCCTCCACTTT,.,TRBV6-5,TRBJ1-6,TRBD1
CASSLYSPGGTGANVLTF,TGTGCCAGCAGCTTATATTCCCCCGGGGGAACTGGGGCCAACGTCCTGACTTTC,.,TRBV7-3,TRBJ2-6,.
CASSRGAMNTEAFF,TGTGCCAGCAGCCGTGGTGCGATGAACACTGAAGCTTTCTTT,few,TRBV7-8,TRBJ1-1,.
CASSGGFNSPLHF,TGTGCCAGCAGCGGGGGTTTTAATTCACCCCTCCACTTT,.,TRBV28,TRBJ1-6,.
CASSDWTPESSYEQYF,TGTGCCAGCAGCGACTGGACACCAGAGAGCTCCTACGAGCAGTACTTC,few,TRBV11-2,TRBJ2-7,.
CASSFRVGDTQYF,TGTGCCAGCAGTTTCCGGGTGGGAGATACGCAGTATTTT,.,TRBV28,TRBJ2-3,.